What follows is one TCR beta chain and its context. This specimen comes from a study of Ad26.COV2.S vaccination and SARS-CoV-2 variants. TCRdb's copy holds only in-frame clones and misses some; the assay was immunoSEQ multiplex PCR. The sample lists approximately 400,000 clones; about four fifths were seen once. Noted treatment: over 15 received Ad26.COV2.S at low or high dose, single or two shots; several received placebo; per-sample allocation not given. Specimen acquisition occurred on day 63 following the initial vaccine or placebo injection. Wuhan-strain SARS-CoV-2 spike was expressed by the Ad26 vector that made up the vaccine. Germline CDR1 SQVTM, CDR2 ANQGSEA. There are 13 residues in the CDR3. The V end was cut by 5 bases, the J end by 3 bases, with 13 bases between.

The J gene is TRBJ1-1, the V gene TRBV29-1; D not certain. The sequencing here drew on peripheral blood, taken in a trial of Ad26.COV2.S vaccine versus placebo. This receptor was obtained from a person aged 18-65 years who received the Ad26.COV2.S COVID-19 vaccine or a placebo. CDR3: CSVTPDRYTEAFF. The CDR3 DNA follows: TGCAGCGTTACTCCCGATCGGTACACTGAAGCTTTCTTT.